One sample yielded the 3 T cell receptor beta chains listed below, sequenced in a study of beta chain features in type 1 diabetes. General study points: When Type 1 diabetes patients were examined, their TCRB CDR3s proved moderately but significantly shorter in all four CD4+ subsets.

Expressed TCRB transcripts got sequenced, as all isolated RNA was reverse transcribed. Data came from immunoSEQ multiplex PCR; TCRdb stores just in-frame clones and leaves some out. The sample lists about 370,000 clones, roughly 9.8% seen once, with roughly 0.54% in the top ten. No antigen has been assigned to these receptors. Sequenced input: central memory CD4+ T cells from blood. The receptors were gathered from a man in his thirties or forties with type 1 diabetes.

The sample holds a few counts of this clone. The chain recombines TRBV7-9 with TRBJ2-1; D gene ambiguous. Trimming stripped 5 bases from V and 8 bases from J, with 22 bases between. Germline CDR1 reads SEHNR; CDR2 reads FQNEAQ (reference sequence). This CDR3 is 16 amino acids long. In DNA form, the CDR3 reads TGTGCCAGCAGCCCCTCCCGGGCCCAAGCCTCGGATGAGCAGTTCTTC. Its protein product is CASSPSRAQASDEQFF.

This clone was counted a few times. The CDR3 DNA follows: TGTGCCAGCAGCGTAGAGGGACAGGGGACCTACGAGCAGTACTTC. It encodes CASSVEGQGTYEQYF. V gene TRBV9 combines with J gene TRBJ2-5; TRBD1 matches 10 bases. The J call may be mistaken, given a closer DNA end match to TRBJ2-7. This CDR3 has 15 residues. Germline loops: CDR1 SGDLS, CDR2 YYNGEE.

The J gene is TRBJ2-2, the V gene TRBV27; perhaps TRBD2 as D (6 bases). The CDR3 loop spans 15 amino acids. Trimming removed 1 base from V and 6 bases from J, with 12 bases in between. The germline gives CDR1 MNHEY, CDR2 SMNVEV (reference sequence). The CDR3: CASSLFAGMSGELFF. Here the CDR3 DNA reads TGTGCCAGCAGTTTATTTGCGGGGATGTCCGGGGAGCTGTTTTTT.